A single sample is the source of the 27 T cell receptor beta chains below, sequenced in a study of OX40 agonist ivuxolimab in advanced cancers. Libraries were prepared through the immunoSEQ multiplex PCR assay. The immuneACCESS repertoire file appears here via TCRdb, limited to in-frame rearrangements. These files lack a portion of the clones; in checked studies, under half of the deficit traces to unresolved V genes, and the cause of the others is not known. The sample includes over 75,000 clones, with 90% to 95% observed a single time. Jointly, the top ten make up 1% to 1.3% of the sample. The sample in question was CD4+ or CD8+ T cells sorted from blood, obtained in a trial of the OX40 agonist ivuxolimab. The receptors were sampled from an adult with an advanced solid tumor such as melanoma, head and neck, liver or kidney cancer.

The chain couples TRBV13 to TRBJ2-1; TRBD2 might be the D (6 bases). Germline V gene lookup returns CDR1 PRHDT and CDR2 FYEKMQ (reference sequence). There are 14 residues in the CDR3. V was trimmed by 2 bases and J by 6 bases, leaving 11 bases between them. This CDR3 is CASSLTVAVNEQFF. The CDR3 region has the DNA TGTGCCAGCAGCTTAACGGTAGCGGTCAATGAGCAGTTCTTC.

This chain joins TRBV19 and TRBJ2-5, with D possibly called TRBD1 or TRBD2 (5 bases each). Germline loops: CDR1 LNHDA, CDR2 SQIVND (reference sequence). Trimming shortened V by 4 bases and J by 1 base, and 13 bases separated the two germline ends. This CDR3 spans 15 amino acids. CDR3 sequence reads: CASSSFLGVQETQYF. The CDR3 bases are TGTGCCAGTAGTAGCTTTTTGGGGGTCCAAGAGACCCAGTACTTC.

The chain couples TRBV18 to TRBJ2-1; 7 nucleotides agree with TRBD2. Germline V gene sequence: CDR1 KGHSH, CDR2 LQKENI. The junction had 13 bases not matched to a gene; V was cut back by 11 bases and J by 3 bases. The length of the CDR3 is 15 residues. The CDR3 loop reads CAAKNGSGNYNEQFF. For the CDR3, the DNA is TGTGCCGCGAAAAACGGGAGCGGGAACTACAATGAGCAGTTCTTC.

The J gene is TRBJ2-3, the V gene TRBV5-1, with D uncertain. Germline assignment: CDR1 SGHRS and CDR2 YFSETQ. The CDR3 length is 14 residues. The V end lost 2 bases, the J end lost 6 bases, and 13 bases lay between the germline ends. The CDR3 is CASSFVALEDTQYF. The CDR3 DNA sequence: TGCGCCAGCAGCTTTGTAGCATTAGAGGATACGCAGTATTTT.

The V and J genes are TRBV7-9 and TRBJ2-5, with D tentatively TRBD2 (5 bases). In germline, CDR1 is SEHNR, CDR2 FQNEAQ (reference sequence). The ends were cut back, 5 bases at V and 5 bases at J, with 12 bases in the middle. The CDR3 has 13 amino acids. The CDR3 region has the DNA TGTGCCAGCAGCCGGAATACGGGGGAGACCCAGTACTTC. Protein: CASSRNTGETQYF.

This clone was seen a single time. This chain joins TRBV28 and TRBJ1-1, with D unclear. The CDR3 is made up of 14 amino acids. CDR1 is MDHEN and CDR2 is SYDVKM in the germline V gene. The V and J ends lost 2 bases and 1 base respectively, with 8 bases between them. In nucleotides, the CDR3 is TGTGCCAGCAGTTTAACCGGAGGGAACACTGAAGCTTTCTTT. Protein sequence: CASSLTGGNTEAFF.

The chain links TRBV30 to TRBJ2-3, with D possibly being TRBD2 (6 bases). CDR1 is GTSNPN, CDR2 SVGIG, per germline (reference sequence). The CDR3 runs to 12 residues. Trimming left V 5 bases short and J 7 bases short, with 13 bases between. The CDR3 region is CAWGDSRNTQYF. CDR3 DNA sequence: TGTGCCTGGGGGGACTCCAGGAATACGCAGTATTTT.

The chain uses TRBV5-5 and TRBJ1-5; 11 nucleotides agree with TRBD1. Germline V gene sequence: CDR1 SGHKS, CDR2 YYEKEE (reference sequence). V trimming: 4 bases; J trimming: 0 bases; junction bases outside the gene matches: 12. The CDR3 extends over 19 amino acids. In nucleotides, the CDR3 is TGTGCCAGCAGCCCAACCGGGACAGGGGGTCTATATAGCAATCAGCCCCAGCATTTT. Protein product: CASSPTGTGGLYSNQPQHF.

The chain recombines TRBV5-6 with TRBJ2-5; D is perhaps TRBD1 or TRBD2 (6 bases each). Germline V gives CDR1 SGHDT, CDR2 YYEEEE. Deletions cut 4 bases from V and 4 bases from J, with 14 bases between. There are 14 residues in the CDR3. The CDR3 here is CASSRFGGGETQYF. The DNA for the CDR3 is TGTGCCAGCAGCCGTTTCGGAGGGGGAGAGACCCAGTACTTC. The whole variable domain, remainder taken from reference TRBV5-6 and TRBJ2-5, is DAGVTQSPTHLIKTRGQQVTLRCSPKSGHDTVSWYQQALGQGPQFIFQYYEEEERQRGNFPDRFSGHQFPNYSSELNVNALLLGDSALYLCASSRFGGGETQYFGPGTRLLVL.

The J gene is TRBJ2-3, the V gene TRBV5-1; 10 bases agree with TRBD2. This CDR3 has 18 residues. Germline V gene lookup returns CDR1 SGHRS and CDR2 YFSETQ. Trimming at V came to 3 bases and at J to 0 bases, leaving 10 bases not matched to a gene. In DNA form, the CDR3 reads TGCGCCAGCAGCTCTCAGGGGCTAGCGGGAGTGAGCACAGATACGCAGTATTTT. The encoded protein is CASSSQGLAGVSTDTQYF.

CDR3 in amino acids: CASSEPGGYTF. CDR3 nucleotide sequence: TGCGCCAGCAGTGAGCCCGGTGGCTACACCTTC. The V and J genes are TRBV10-1 and TRBJ1-2; D uncertain. With 2 bases removed from V and 7 bases from J, the gap between germline ends came to 5 bases. The CDR3 consists of 11 residues. Per germline, CDR1 WNHNN and CDR2 SYGVQD (reference sequence).

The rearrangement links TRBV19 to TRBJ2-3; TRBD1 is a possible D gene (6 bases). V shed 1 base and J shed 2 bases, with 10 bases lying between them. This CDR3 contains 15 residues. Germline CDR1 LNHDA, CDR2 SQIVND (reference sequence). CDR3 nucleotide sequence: TGTGCCAGTAGTATAGGGACAGCACCCACAGATACGCAGTATTTT. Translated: CASSIGTAPTDTQYF.

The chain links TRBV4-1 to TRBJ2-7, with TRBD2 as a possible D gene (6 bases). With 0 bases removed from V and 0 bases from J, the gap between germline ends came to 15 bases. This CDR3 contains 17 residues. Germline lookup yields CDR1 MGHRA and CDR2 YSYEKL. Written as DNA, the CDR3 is TGCGCCAGCAGCCAAGATACGTTTGCGGGAAACTCCTACGAGCAGTACTTC. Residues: CASSQDTFAGNSYEQYF.

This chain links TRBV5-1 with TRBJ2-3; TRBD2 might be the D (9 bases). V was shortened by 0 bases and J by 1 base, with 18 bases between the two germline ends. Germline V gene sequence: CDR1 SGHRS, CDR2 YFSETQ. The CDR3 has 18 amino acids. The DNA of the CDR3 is TGCGCCAGCAGCTTGGCGCTAGCGGGACAGGATCGCACAGATACGCAGTATTTT. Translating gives CASSLALAGQDRTDTQYF.

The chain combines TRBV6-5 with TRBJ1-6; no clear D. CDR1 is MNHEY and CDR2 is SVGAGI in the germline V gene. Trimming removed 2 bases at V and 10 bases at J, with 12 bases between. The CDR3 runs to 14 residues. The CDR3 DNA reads TGTGCCAGCAGTTACGAACAGAAGGTCTCACCCCTCCACTTT. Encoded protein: CASSYEQKVSPLHF.

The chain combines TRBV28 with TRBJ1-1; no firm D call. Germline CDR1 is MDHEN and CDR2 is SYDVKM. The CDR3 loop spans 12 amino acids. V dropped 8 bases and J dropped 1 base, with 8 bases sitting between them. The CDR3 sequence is CASGFGNTEAFF. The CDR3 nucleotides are TGTGCCAGCGGCTTTGGGAACACTGAAGCTTTCTTT.

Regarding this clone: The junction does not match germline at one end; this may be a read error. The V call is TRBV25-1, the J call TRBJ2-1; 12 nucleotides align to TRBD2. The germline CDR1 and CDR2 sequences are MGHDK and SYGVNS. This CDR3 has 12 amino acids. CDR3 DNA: TGCTCTAGCGGGAGGGCCTACAATGAGCAGTTCTTC. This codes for CSSGRAYNEQFF. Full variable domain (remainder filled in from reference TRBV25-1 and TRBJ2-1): EADIYQTPRYLVIGTGKKITLECSQTMGHDKMYWYQQDPGMELHLIHYSYGVNSTEKGDLSSESTVSRIRTEHFPLTLESARPSHTSQYLCSSGRAYNEQFFGPGTRLTVL.

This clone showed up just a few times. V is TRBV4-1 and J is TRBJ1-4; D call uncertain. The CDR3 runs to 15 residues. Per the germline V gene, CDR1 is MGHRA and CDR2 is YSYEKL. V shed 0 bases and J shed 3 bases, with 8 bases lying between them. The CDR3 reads CASSQDAMANEKLFF. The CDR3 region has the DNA TGCGCCAGCAGCCAAGATGCCATGGCTAATGAAAAACTGTTTTTT.

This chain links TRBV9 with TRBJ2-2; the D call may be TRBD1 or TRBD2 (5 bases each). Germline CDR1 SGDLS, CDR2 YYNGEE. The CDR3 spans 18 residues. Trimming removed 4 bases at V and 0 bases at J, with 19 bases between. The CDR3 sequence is CASSPQTGTPPNTGELFF. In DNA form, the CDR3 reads TGTGCCAGCAGCCCACAGACCGGGACCCCCCCGAACACCGGGGAGCTGTTTTTT.

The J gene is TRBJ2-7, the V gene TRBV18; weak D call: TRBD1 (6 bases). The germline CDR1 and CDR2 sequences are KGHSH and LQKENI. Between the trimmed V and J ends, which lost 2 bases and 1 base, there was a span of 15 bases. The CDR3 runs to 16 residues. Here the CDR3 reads CASSPIQGSESYEQYF. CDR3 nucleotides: TGTGCCAGCTCACCAATTCAGGGGAGTGAGTCCTACGAGCAGTACTTC.

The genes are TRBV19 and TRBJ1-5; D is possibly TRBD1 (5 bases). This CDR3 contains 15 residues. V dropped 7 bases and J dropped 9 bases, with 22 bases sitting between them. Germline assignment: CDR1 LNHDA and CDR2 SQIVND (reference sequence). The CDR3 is CASKIQMGVEGPQHF. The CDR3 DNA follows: TGTGCCAGTAAGATCCAGATGGGGGTCGAGGGGCCCCAGCATTTT. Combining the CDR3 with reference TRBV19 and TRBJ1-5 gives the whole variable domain DGGITQSPKYLFRKEGQNVTLSCEQNLNHDAMYWYRQDPGQGLRLIYYSQIVNDFQKGDIAEGYSVSREKKESFPLTVTSAQKNPTAFYLCASKIQMGVEGPQHFGDGTRLSIL.

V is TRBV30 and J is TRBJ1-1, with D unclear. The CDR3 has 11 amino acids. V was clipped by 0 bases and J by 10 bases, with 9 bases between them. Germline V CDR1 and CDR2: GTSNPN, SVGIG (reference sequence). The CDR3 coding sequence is TGTGCCTGGAGTGTGGGAACGGGAGCTTTCTTT. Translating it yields CAWSVGTGAFF.

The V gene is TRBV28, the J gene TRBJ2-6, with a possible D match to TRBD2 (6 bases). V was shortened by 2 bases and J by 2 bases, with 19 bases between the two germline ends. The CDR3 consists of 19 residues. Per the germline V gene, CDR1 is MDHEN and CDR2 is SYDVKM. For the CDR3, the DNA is TGTGCCAGCAGTTTAGGGCTAGCGAGTAGGGGTCCTGGGGCCAACGTCCTGACTTTC. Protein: CASSLGLASRGPGANVLTF.

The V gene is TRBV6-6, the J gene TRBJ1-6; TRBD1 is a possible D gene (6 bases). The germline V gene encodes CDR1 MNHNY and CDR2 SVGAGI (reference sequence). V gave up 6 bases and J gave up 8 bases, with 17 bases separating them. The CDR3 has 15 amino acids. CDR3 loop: CASRPHQGRDSPLHF. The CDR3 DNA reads TGTGCCAGCAGGCCCCACCAGGGGAGAGATTCACCCCTCCACTTT.

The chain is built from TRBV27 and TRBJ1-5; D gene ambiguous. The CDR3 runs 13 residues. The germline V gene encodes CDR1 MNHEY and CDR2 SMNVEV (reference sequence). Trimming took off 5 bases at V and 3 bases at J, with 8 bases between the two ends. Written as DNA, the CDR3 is TGTGCCAGCAGTATGAAACCCAATCAGCCCCAGCATTTT. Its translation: CASSMKPNQPQHF.

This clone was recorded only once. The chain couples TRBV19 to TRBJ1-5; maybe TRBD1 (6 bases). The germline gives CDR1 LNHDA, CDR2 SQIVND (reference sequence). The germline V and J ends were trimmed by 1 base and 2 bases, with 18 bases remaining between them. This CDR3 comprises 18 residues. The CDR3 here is CASSIGKLGGLGNQPQHF. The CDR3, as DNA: TGTGCCAGTAGTATAGGGAAGCTTGGGGGGCTGGGCAATCAGCCCCAGCATTTT.

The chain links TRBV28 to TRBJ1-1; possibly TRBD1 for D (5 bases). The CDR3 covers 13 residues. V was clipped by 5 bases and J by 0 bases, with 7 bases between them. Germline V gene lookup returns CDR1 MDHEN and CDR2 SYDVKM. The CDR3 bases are TGTGCCAGCAGTAGACAGATGAACACTGAAGCTTTCTTT. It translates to CASSRQMNTEAFF.